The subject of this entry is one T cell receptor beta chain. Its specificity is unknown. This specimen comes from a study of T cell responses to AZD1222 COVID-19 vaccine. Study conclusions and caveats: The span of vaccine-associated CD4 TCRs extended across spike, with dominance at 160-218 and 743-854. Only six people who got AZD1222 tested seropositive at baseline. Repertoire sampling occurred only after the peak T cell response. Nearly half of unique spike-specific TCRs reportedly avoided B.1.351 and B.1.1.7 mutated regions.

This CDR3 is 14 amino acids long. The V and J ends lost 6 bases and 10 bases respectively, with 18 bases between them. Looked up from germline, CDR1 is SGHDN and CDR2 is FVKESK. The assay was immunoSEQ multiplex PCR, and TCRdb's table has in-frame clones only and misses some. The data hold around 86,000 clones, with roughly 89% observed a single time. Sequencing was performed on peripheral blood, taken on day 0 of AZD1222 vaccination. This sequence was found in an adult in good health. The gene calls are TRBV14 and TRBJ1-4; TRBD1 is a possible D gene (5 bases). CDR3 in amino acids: CASSPQGGVGKLFF. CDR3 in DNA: TGTGCCAGCAGTCCCCAGGGCGGCGTAGGAAAACTGTTTTTT.